This record covers a single TCR beta chain. This record belongs to a study of T-cell reconstitution after alpha-beta-depleted transplantation in children. Trimming pared 6 bases from V and 2 bases from J, leaving 20 bases between. The CDR3 length is 17 residues. The germline V gene has CDR1 KGHSH and CDR2 LQKENI. Preparation of the TCRbeta library used unique molecular identifiers. MiXCR was run by TCRdb on the PCR reads, yielding one entry per CDR3 protein. The table includes roughly 500,000 distinct CDR3 sequences, under 15% detected once. The sequences come from PBMCs from the stem cell graft donor, collected from the stem cell graft. The chain has TRBV18 and TRBJ2-1; no clear D. This TCR came from a human donor who donated a stem cell graft to a child with combined immunodeficiency. The CDR3 bases are TGTGCCAGCTCGTCACCCGTCGAGAAGGGTACCTACAATGAGCAGTTCTTC. This codes for CASSSPVEKGTYNEQFF.